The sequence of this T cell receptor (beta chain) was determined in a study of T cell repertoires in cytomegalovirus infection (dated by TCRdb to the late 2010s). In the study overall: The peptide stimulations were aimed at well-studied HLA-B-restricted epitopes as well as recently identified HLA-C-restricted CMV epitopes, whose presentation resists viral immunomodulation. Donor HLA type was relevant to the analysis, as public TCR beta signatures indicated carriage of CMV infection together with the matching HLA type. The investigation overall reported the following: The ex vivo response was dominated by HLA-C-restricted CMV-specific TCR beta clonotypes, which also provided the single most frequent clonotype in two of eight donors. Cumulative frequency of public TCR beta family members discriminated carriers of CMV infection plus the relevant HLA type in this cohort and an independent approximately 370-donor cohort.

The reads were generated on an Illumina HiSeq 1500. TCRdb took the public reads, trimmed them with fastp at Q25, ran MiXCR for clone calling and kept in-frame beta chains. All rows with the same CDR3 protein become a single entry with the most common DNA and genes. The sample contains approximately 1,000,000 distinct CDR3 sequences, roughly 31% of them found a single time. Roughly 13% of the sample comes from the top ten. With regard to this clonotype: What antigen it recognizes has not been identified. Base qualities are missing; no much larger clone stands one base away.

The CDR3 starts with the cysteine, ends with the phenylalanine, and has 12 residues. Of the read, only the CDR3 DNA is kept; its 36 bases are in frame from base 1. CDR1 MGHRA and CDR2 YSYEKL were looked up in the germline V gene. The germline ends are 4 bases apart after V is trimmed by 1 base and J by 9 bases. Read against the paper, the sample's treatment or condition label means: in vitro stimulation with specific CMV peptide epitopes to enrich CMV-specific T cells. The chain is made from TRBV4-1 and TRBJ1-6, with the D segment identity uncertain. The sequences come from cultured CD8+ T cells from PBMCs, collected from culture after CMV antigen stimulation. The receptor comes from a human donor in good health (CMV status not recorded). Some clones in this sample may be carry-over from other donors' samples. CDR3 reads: CASSQGLSPLHF. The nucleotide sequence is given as TGCGCCAGCAGCCAAGGTCTTTCACCCCTCCACTTT.